This T cell receptor beta chain is from a study of T-cell memory formation after mild COVID-19. TCRdb reprocessed the 5' RACE reads via MiXCR and lists one record per CDR3 protein. Of about 50,000 distinct CDR3 sequences listed, under 7.5% are singletons. This CDR3 has 15 amino acids. The ends lost 4 bases at V and 7 bases at J; junction bases unmatched: 11. CDR1 is MGHRA and CDR2 is YSYEKL in the germline V gene. The source material was PBMCs or a T cell subset sorted from them (not recorded which). The clonotype was recovered from a man aged 18 to 35 who had mild COVID-19 (a few samples of this study predate the infection). Cell type and time point are not known. The V and J genes are TRBV4-1 and TRBJ1-2; 8 bases fit TRBD1. The CDR3 loop is CASSLQEGQARGYTF. CDR3 in DNA: TGCGCCAGCAGCCTACAAGAGGGACAGGCTCGTGGCTACACCTTC.